Listed below are T cell receptor beta chains from one sample, sequenced in a study of T cell responses to AZD1222 COVID-19 vaccine. Assay used: immunoSEQ multiplex PCR; TCRdb lists only in-frame clones, some missing. The sample has 150,000 or so clones, 80% to 90% seen once. The specimen comprised peripheral blood, sampled after recovery from COVID-19. Source of these receptors: an adult who had recovered from COVID-19. Each CDR3 is given with its conserved first and last residue. The D gene is left open where the match is weak. Clone size, where shown, is once, few, many, or a class for clones that have expanded.

size	V	D	J	CDR3	DNA
once	TRBV29-1	TRBD1	TRBJ2-1	CSAAGWDRSGNEQFF	TGCAGCGCCGCGGGCTGGGACAGGTCGGGGAATGAGCAGTTCTTC
.	TRBV27	TRBD1	TRBJ1-1	CASSRSPPGTGGNTEAFF	TGTGCCAGCAGTCGAAGCCCCCCCGGGACAGGGGGGAACACTGAAGCTTTCTTT
.	TRBV19	TRBD1	TRBJ1-2	CASSISPGGYGYTF	TGTGCCAGTAGTATTAGTCCAGGGGGGTATGGCTACACCTTC
.	TRBV5-1	.	TRBJ2-2	CASSSLPGHNTGELFF	TGCGCCAGCAGCTCCCTTCCGGGACACAACACCGGGGAGCTGTTTTTT
.	TRBV13	.	TRBJ1-6	CASSLDREKLHF	TGTGCCAGCAGCTTAGATCGGGAGAAGCTCCACTTT
.	TRBV28	TRBD2	TRBJ2-5	CASSRGEETQYF	TGTGCCAGCAGCCGGGGGGAAGAGACCCAGTACTTC
.	TRBV5-1	TRBD2	TRBJ2-7	CASSTGLAGTPYEQYF	TGCGCCAGCAGCACAGGACTAGCGGGAACCCCCTACGAGCAGTACTTC
.	TRBV28	TRBD1	TRBJ1-2	CATGQGAGGYTF	TGTGCTACCGGACAGGGGGCGGGTGGCTACACCTTC
.	TRBV5-3	TRBD2	TRBJ2-3	CARSQRDSYRGDTQYF	TGTGCCAGAAGCCAGCGGGACTCCTATCGGGGAGATACGCAGTATTTT
few	TRBV14	TRBD2	TRBJ2-1	CASSRGGYNEQFF	TGTGCCAGCAGTAGGGGAGGGTACAATGAGCAGTTCTTC
.	TRBV4-2	.	TRBJ1-6	CASSQGTNSPLHF	TGTGCCAGCAGCCAAGGGACGAATTCACCCCTCCACTTT
.	TRBV10-3	TRBD1	TRBJ2-3	CAAWDSSSTDTQYF	TGTGCCGCCTGGGACAGCTCTAGCACAGATACGCAGTATTTT
.	TRBV6-5	TRBD1	TRBJ1-2	CASSRTGGLGYTF	TGTGCCAGCAGCCGGACAGGGGGCCTTGGCTACACCTTC
.	TRBV10-3	.	TRBJ2-5	CAISDRGSEETQYF	TGTGCCATCAGTGATAGGGGATCGGAAGAGACCCAGTACTTC
.	TRBV27	.	TRBJ1-1	CASSLGKGPEAFF	TGTGCCAGCAGTTTGGGGAAGGGGCCTGAAGCTTTCTTT
.	TRBV5-6	TRBD1	TRBJ1-1	CASSFRGSNTEAFF	TGTGCCAGCAGCTTCAGGGGGTCAAACACTGAAGCTTTCTTT
.	TRBV20-1	.	TRBJ2-7	CSASRAGEQYF	TGCAGTGCTAGCAGGGCCGGCGAGCAGTACTTC
.	TRBV5-4	.	TRBJ2-5	CASSPKERGGETQYF	TGTGCCAGCAGTCCCAAAGAGAGAGGGGGAGAGACCCAGTACTTC
.	TRBV25-1	.	TRBJ1-1	CASSDGAYHEAFF	TGTGCCAGCAGTGACGGCGCCTATCATGAAGCTTTCTTT
.	TRBV4-2	.	TRBJ1-6	CASSQGQDNSPLHF	TGTGCCAGCAGCCAAGGACAGGACAATTCACCCCTCCACTTT
.	TRBV19	.	TRBJ2-5	CASSLPGPGGETQYF	TGTGCCAGTAGTCTGCCGGGCCCAGGAGGGGAGACCCAGTACTTC
.	TRBV6-6	.	TRBJ2-1	CASSLNENEQFF	TGTGCCAGCAGTTTAAATGAGAATGAGCAGTTCTTC
.	TRBV19	.	TRBJ1-6	CASTDRGLSPLHF	TGTGCCAGTACTGACCGTGGTCTTTCACCCCTCCACTTT
.	TRBV10-3	.	TRBJ2-3	CAISESTRAASTDTQYF	TGTGCCATCAGTGAGTCGACTAGGGCAGCTAGCACAGATACGCAGTATTTT
.	TRBV5-4	TRBD2	TRBJ2-1	CASSLGPSGYNEQFF	TGTGCCAGCAGCTTGGGGCCTAGCGGATACAATGAGCAGTTCTTC
few	TRBV2	.	TRBJ1-4	CASSGAAANEKLFF	TGTGCCAGCAGTGGGGCTGCTGCGAATGAAAAACTGTTTTTT
.	TRBV11-1	TRBD1	TRBJ1-3	CASSFGTAGNTIYF	TGTGCCAGCAGCTTCGGGACAGCGGGAAACACCATATATTTT
.	TRBV14	.	TRBJ1-3	CASSQLGNLAGNTIYF	TGTGCCAGCAGCCAATTAGGGAACTTGGCTGGAAACACCATATATTTT
.	TRBV5-1	TRBD1	TRBJ2-1	CASSPGTGVEQFF	TGCGCCAGCAGCCCCGGGACAGGGGTTGAGCAGTTCTTC